The 32 T cell receptor beta chains reported below all come from one sample, sequenced in a study of cytomegalovirus exposure and HLA in healthy donors. The PCR contained 60 Vbeta and 13 Jbeta primers. TCRdb's table, derived via immunoSEQ multiplex PCR, lists solely in-frame clones and lacks some. Counted here are 85,000 to 130,000 clones, roughly 78% occurring once; the ten biggest clones make up roughly 1.7%. Input material: PBMCs. All receptors come from a woman in her thirties or forties in good health and CMV-seronegative.

This clone has just a few counts. The chain has TRBV18 and TRBJ1-1, with no clear D. The length of the CDR3 is 14 residues. Trimming shortened V by 4 bases and J by 0 bases, and 9 bases separated the two germline ends. The germline V gene has CDR1 KGHSH and CDR2 LQKENI. The chain's CDR3 is CASSLKTMNTEAFF. CDR3 sequence (DNA): TGTGCCAGCTCACTAAAAACTATGAACACTGAAGCTTTCTTT.

The J gene is TRBJ2-2, the V gene TRBV7-3; weak D call: TRBD2 (6 bases). Germline CDR1 is SGHTA and CDR2 is FQGTGA. The CDR3 length is 15 residues. V shed 6 bases and J shed 1 base, with 12 bases lying between them. CDR3 sequence (DNA): TGTGCCAGCAGTCGTGGGGGAGGGAACACCGGGGAGCTGTTTTTT. It yields the protein CASSRGGGNTGELFF. The variable domain in full, completed from reference TRBV7-3 and TRBJ2-2, reads GAGVSQTPSNKVTEKGKYVELRCDPISGHTALYWYRQSLGQGPEFLIYFQGTGAADDSGLPNDRFFAVRPEGSVSTLKIQRTERGDSAVYLCASSRGGGNTGELFFGEGSRLTVL.

V and J are TRBV5-1 and TRBJ2-2, with D possibly matching TRBD1 (6 bases). CDR1 and CDR2 (germline): SGHRS, YFSETQ. The CDR3 covers 17 residues. The germline V and J ends were trimmed by 1 base and 4 bases, with 17 bases remaining between them. In DNA form, the CDR3 reads TGCGCCAGCAGCTTGTTGGGGACCACAGGGAGCACCGGGGAGCTGTTTTTT. Residues: CASSLLGTTGSTGELFF.

This clone showed up just a few times. The chain recombines TRBV11-3 with TRBJ1-6, with unresolved D. The germline V gene encodes CDR1 SGHNT and CDR2 YENEEA. The CDR3 sequence is 13 residues long. V lost 5 bases, J lost 6 bases, and 8 bases lay in between. This CDR3 reads CASSQTRNSPLHF. DNA for the CDR3: TGTGCCAGCAGCCAGACTCGTAATTCACCCCTCCACTTT. Variable domain in full (rest from reference TRBV11-3 and TRBJ1-6): EAGVVQSPRYKIIEKKQPVAFWCNPISGHNTLYWYLQNLGQGPELLIRYENEEAVDDSQLPKDRFSAERLKGVDSTLKIQPAELGDSAVYLCASSQTRNSPLHFGNGTRLTVT.

The CDR3 DNA reads TGTGCCAGCAGCGACCTACACCCGACAGGGGGGAATTCACCCCTCCACTTT. This translates into CASSDLHPTGGNSPLHF. This chain joins TRBV13 and TRBJ1-6; 9 bases are a match to TRBD1. The CDR3 spans 17 residues. The J segment lost 7 bases and the V segment lost 5 bases, leaving 12 bases of the junction unmatched. Germline V gives CDR1 PRHDT, CDR2 FYEKMQ (reference sequence).

This chain connects TRBV11-2 to TRBJ1-6; 7 nucleotides agree with TRBD1. This CDR3 has 13 residues. V was clipped by 4 bases and J by 10 bases; unmatched bases: 4. From germline, CDR1 is SGHAT and CDR2 FQNNGV. CDR3 in amino acids: CASSSQGTSPLHF. The CDR3 bases are TGTGCCAGCAGCTCACAGGGGACCTCACCCCTCCACTTT. Complete variable domain (other parts from reference TRBV11-2 and TRBJ1-6): EAGVAQSPRYKIIEKRQSVAFWCNPISGHATLYWYQQILGQGPKLLIQFQNNGVVDDSQLPKDRFSAERLKGVDSTLKIQPAKLEDSAVYLCASSSQGTSPLHFGNGTRLTVT.

The V and J genes are TRBV28 and TRBJ1-3; no reliable D call. The CDR3 has 14 amino acids. Between the trimmed V and J ends, which lost 2 bases and 3 bases, there was a span of 8 bases. The germline V gene has CDR1 MDHEN and CDR2 SYDVKM. The CDR3 nucleotides are TGTGCCAGCAGTTTAATGGCATTTGGAAACACCATATATTTT. Translation gives CASSLMAFGNTIYF. Variable domain in full (rest from reference TRBV28 and TRBJ1-3): DVKVTQSSRYLVKRTGEKVFLECVQDMDHENMFWYRQDPGLGLRLIYFSYDVKMKEKGDIPEGYSVSREKKERFSLILESASTNQTSMYLCASSLMAFGNTIYFGEGSWLTVV.

This chain connects TRBV6-5 to TRBJ1-2; D might be TRBD1 (5 bases). The CDR3 totals 15 residues. The germline CDR1 and CDR2 sequences are MNHEY and SVGAGI. Trimming pared 8 bases from V and 8 bases from J, leaving 24 bases between. The CDR3 is CASLLTTGTMGGYTF. The CDR3 DNA reads TGTGCCAGCCTCCTGACCACCGGGACTATGGGGGGCTACACCTTC.

The CDR3 loop is CASLWGLEYDGYTF. The CDR3 DNA reads as TGTGCCAGTTTATGGGGACTTGAATATGATGGCTACACCTTC. The V and J genes are TRBV28 and TRBJ1-2; D possibly corresponds to TRBD1 (5 bases). V was clipped by 9 bases and J by 6 bases, with 20 bases between them. Germline V gene data show CDR1 as MDHEN and CDR2 as SYDVKM. This CDR3 spans 14 amino acids.

In its sample, this clone was seen a few times. The V and J genes are TRBV18 and TRBJ2-2; D may be TRBD2 (5 bases). Trimming pared 3 bases from V and 7 bases from J, leaving 12 bases between. The CDR3 has 14 amino acids. Germline loops: CDR1 KGHSH, CDR2 LQKENI. CDR3 sequence (DNA): TGTGCCAGCTCACCGACCGGGGATAGCGGGGAGCTGTTTTTT. This codes for CASSPTGDSGELFF.

The chain links TRBV7-9 to TRBJ2-1; TRBD2 matches 7 bases. J lost 5 bases, V lost 7 bases, and 14 bases had no gene match. This CDR3 is built from 16 residues. Germline V lookup: CDR1 SEHNR, CDR2 FQNEAQ (reference sequence). CDR3 protein: CASTPLASGEHNEQFF. CDR3 nucleotide sequence: TGTGCCAGCACCCCACTCGCTAGCGGCGAACACAATGAGCAGTTCTTC.

The gene calls are TRBV19 and TRBJ1-5; D is perhaps TRBD1 (5 bases). Trimming left V 6 bases short and J 2 bases short, with 20 bases between. The germline V gene has CDR1 LNHDA and CDR2 SQIVND (reference sequence). CDR3 length: 17 residues. In DNA form, the CDR3 reads TGTGCCAGTAGGCCCGTTGGGGGGTTGAAGGGCAATCAGCCCCAGCATTTT. Its protein product is CASRPVGGLKGNQPQHF.

The gene calls are TRBV6-5 and TRBJ1-1; TRBD1 is a possible D gene (6 bases). This CDR3 spans 14 amino acids. Deletions cut 6 bases from V and 1 base from J, with 12 bases between. CDR1 is MNHEY, CDR2 SVGAGI, per germline. The CDR3 region is CASRPGQTNTEAFF. CDR3 nucleotides: TGTGCCAGCAGGCCCGGACAGACGAACACTGAAGCTTTCTTT.

The genes are TRBV7-9 and TRBJ2-1, with 12 bases aligning to TRBD2. V shed 5 bases, J shed 6 bases, and the junction held 8 bases outside the gene matches. The CDR3 is made up of 16 amino acids. Per germline, CDR1 SEHNR and CDR2 FQNEAQ (reference sequence). This CDR3 reads CASSVPTSGRFNEQFF. The CDR3, as DNA: TGTGCCAGCAGCGTCCCAACTAGCGGGAGGTTCAATGAGCAGTTCTTC.

The chain is built from TRBV4-1 and TRBJ2-3, with TRBD1 matching 7 bases. The CDR3 is 15 amino acids. Germline V gene data show CDR1 as MGHRA and CDR2 as YSYEKL. V gave up 1 base and J gave up 1 base; unmatched junction bases: 2. CDR3 amino acids: CASSQGTGGTDTQYF. CDR3 in DNA: TGCGCCAGCAGCCAAGGCACAGGGGGCACAGATACGCAGTATTTT.

In its sample, this clone was seen a few times. The chain employs TRBV10-2 and TRBJ2-7; possible D gene TRBD1, 6 bases. The CDR3 has 16 residues. CDR1 and CDR2 (germline): WSHSY, SAAADI. The germline V and J ends were trimmed by 10 bases and 6 bases, with 28 bases remaining between them. The CDR3 sequence: CAITGNLYPGRTEQYF. CDR3 sequence (DNA): TGCGCCATCACAGGGAACCTTTATCCTGGACGGACCGAGCAGTACTTC.

The chain is built from TRBV18 and TRBJ2-3; 15 nucleotides line up with TRBD2. Trimming at V came to 3 bases and at J to 4 bases, leaving 5 bases not matched to a gene. Germline V CDR1 and CDR2: KGHSH, LQKENI. This CDR3 is built from 17 residues. In DNA form, the CDR3 reads TGTGCCAGCTCACCGGGACTAGCGGGAGGAAACCCAGATACGCAGTATTTT. It yields the protein CASSPGLAGGNPDTQYF.

The chain employs TRBV18 and TRBJ2-5; 9 nucleotides match TRBD1. Germline V gene sequence: CDR1 KGHSH, CDR2 LQKENI. The junction had 7 bases not matched to a gene; V was cut back by 6 bases and J by 2 bases. This CDR3 comprises 15 residues. The CDR3 nucleotides are TGTGCCAGCTCGATACAGGGGGCCCGACAAGAGACCCAGTACTTC. Protein: CASSIQGARQETQYF.

This clone appeared a few times. The CDR3 DNA follows: TGTGCCAGCAGCTTCTCCCCGAACACTGAAGCTTTCTTT. Protein sequence: CASSFSPNTEAFF. The V and J genes are TRBV7-3 and TRBJ1-1; no clear D. There are 13 residues in the CDR3. With 3 bases removed from V and 1 base from J, the gap between germline ends came to 6 bases. The germline V gene has CDR1 SGHTA and CDR2 FQGTGA.

The sample holds a few counts of this clone. This chain connects TRBV25-1 to TRBJ2-1; 8 positions agree with TRBD2. The CDR3 is 14 amino acids. Germline CDR1 is MGHDK and CDR2 is SYGVNS. The V and J ends lost 5 bases and 3 bases, in that order; junction bases with no gene match: 3. The DNA for the CDR3 is TGTGCCAGCAGTACGACTAGCGTCTACAATGAGCAGTTCTTC. It translates to CASSTTSVYNEQFF.

This chain links TRBV18 with TRBJ2-7, with TRBD1 matching over 8 bases. Germline CDR1 is KGHSH and CDR2 is LQKENI. There are 15 residues in the CDR3. V was pared by 4 bases and J by 3 bases, with 8 bases of the junction left unmatched. The CDR3 loop reads CASSRTAGGGYEQYF. CDR3 DNA: TGTGCCAGCTCACGGACTGCAGGGGGCGGCTACGAGCAGTACTTC.

The rearrangement links TRBV7-3 to TRBJ2-1; TRBD1 matches at 7 bases. J was trimmed by 2 bases and V by 2 bases; bases with no gene match: 3. CDR1 and CDR2 from the germline V gene are SGHTA and FQGTGA. The CDR3 is 15 amino acids. The CDR3 sequence: CASSLGQGAYNEQFF. Written as DNA, the CDR3 is TGTGCCAGCAGCTTAGGGCAGGGGGCCTACAATGAGCAGTTCTTC.

As concerns this clone: Other DNA sequences in the same sample also yield this CDR3. J is TRBJ2-1 and V is TRBV19; a possible D gene is TRBD2 (6 bases). With 6 bases removed from V and 0 bases from J, the gap between germline ends came to 6 bases. Per the germline V gene, CDR1 is LNHDA and CDR2 is SQIVND (reference sequence). This CDR3 contains 13 residues. CDR3 in amino acids: CASSGSSYNEQFF. For the CDR3, the DNA is TGTGCCAGTAGCGGGAGCTCCTACAATGAGCAGTTCTTC.

J is TRBJ2-7 and V is TRBV7-9, with 8 bases aligning to TRBD1. V lost 2 bases and J lost 2; bases outside the gene matches: 8. CDR1 and CDR2 from the germline V gene are SEHNR and FQNEAQ (reference sequence). CDR3 length: 16 amino acids. The DNA for the CDR3 is TGTGCCAGCAGCTTAAGAGGCCGGGACAGGACCTACGAGCAGTACTTC. As protein: CASSLRGRDRTYEQYF.

V gene TRBV6-4 combines with J gene TRBJ1-2; 10 bases are shared with TRBD1. This CDR3 is built from 16 residues. Unmatched junction bases numbered 15, after V lost 6 bases and J lost 8 bases. The germline CDR1 and CDR2 sequences are MRHNA and SNTAGT. The CDR3 reads CASSLMAGTGVLGYTF. CDR3 DNA: TGTGCCAGCAGCCTCATGGCCGGGACAGGGGTCCTCGGCTACACCTTC.

This chain links TRBV29-1 with TRBJ2-3, with 11 bases identical to TRBD2. The CDR3 has 16 amino acids. The ends lost 4 bases at V and 5 bases at J; junction bases unmatched: 11. The germline gives CDR1 SQVTM, CDR2 ANQGSEA. Here the CDR3 reads CSVGGIAGGPIDTQYF. The CDR3 DNA follows: TGCAGCGTTGGGGGGATAGCGGGAGGGCCAATAGATACGCAGTATTTT.

The chain couples TRBV28 to TRBJ1-5; 9 bases map to TRBD1. Germline loops: CDR1 MDHEN, CDR2 SYDVKM. J gave up 3 bases and V 2 bases, and 14 bases lay outside the gene matches. The CDR3 spans 19 residues. In DNA, the CDR3 is TGTGCCAGCAGTTTAGTCGGGACAGGGACTTTACGATACAATCAGCCCCAGCATTTT. Residues: CASSLVGTGTLRYNQPQHF.

The chain is built from TRBV7-8 and TRBJ2-1, with 8 bases aligning to TRBD1. From germline, CDR1 is SGHVS and CDR2 FQNEAQ. The trim removed 1 base at V and 3 bases at J, leaving 2 bases unmatched. This CDR3 has 15 amino acids. The CDR3 sequence is CASSLEGTGYNEQFF. The CDR3 DNA reads TGTGCCAGCAGCTTAGAGGGGACAGGCTACAATGAGCAGTTCTTC.

V is TRBV7-8 and J is TRBJ2-4; D is possibly TRBD2 (5 bases). This CDR3 is 15 amino acids long. CDR1 is SGHVS, CDR2 FQNEAQ, per germline. V lost 11 bases to trimming and J lost 2 bases, with 19 bases between them. The CDR3 reads CAPKLARVPKNIQYF. In DNA, the CDR3 is TGTGCCCCTAAATTGGCGCGGGTCCCCAAAAACATTCAGTACTTC. Drawing the rest from reference TRBV7-8 and TRBJ2-4, the complete variable domain is GAGVSQSPRYKVAKRGQDVALRCDPISGHVSLFWYQQALGQGPEFLTYFQNEAQLDKSGLPSDRFFAERPEGSVSTLKIQRTQQEDSAVYLCAPKLARVPKNIQYFGAGTRLSVL.

Comment on this clone: Different DNA sequences within this sample yield the same CDR3. CDR3 DNA: TGTGCCAGCAGTGATCGGGGGACAGATACGCAGTATTTT. Amino acid sequence: CASSDRGTDTQYF. The rearrangement links TRBV2 to TRBJ2-3; the D gene is possibly TRBD2 (6 bases). The ends were cut back, 3 bases at V and 3 bases at J, with 7 bases in the middle. CDR3 length: 13 amino acids. Germline CDR1 reads SNHLY; CDR2 reads FYNNEI.

The chain couples TRBV28 to TRBJ2-3, with D perhaps matching TRBD1 (6 bases). V gave up 8 bases and J gave up 4 bases, with 10 bases separating them. The germline V gene encodes CDR1 MDHEN and CDR2 SYDVKM. This CDR3 contains 12 residues. In DNA form, the CDR3 reads TGTGCCAGCCGTGGGGGCCCAGATACGCAGTATTTT. Protein product: CASRGGPDTQYF.

The rearrangement joins TRBV11-2 to TRBJ2-5; unclear D gene. Germline V gives CDR1 SGHAT, CDR2 FQNNGV. Trimming stripped 4 bases from V and 7 bases from J, with 16 bases between. The length of the CDR3 is 14 residues. Written as DNA, the CDR3 is TGTGCCAGCAGCTCCCCCCCAGCGCAACGGACCCAGTACTTC. It codes for CASSSPPAQRTQYF.